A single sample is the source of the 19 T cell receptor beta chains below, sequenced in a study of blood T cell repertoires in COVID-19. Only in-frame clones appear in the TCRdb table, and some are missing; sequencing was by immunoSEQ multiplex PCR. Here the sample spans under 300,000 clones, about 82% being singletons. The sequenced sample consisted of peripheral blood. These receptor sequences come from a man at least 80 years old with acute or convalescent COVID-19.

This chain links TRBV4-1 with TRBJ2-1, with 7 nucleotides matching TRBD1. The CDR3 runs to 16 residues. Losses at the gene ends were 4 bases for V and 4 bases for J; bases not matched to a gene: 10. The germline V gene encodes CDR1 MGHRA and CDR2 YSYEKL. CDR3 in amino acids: CASSPPVRGHYNEQFF. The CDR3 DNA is TGCGCCAGCAGCCCCCCGGTGAGGGGGCATTACAATGAGCAGTTCTTC.

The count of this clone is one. In DNA, the CDR3 is TGTGCCAGTAGCCCCGACAGCTTCTATGGCTACACCTTC. Its translation: CASSPDSFYGYTF. The V and J genes are TRBV19 and TRBJ1-2; D perhaps matches TRBD1 (5 bases). The CDR3 is made up of 13 amino acids. The germline V gene has CDR1 LNHDA and CDR2 SQIVND (reference sequence). Trimming took off 6 bases at V and 4 bases at J, with 12 bases between the two ends.

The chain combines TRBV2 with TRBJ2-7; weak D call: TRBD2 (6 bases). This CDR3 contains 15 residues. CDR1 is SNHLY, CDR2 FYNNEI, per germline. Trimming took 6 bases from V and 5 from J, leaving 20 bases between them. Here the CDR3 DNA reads TGTGCCAGCAGACCGACCGGGACTTCCCCCCACGAGCAGTACTTC. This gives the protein CASRPTGTSPHEQYF.

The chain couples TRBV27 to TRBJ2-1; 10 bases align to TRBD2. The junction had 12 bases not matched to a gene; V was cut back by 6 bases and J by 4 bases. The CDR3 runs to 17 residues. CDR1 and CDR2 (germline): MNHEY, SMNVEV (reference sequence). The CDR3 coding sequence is TGTGCCAGCAGCTCCCTTCAGGGACTAGCGTCTTACAATGAGCAGTTCTTC. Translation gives CASSSLQGLASYNEQFF.

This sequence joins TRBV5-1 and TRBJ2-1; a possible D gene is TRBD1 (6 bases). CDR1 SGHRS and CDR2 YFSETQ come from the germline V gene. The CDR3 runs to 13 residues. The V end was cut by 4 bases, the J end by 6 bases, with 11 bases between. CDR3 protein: CASSPQGGNEQFF. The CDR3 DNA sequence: TGCGCCAGCAGCCCCCAAGGGGGCAATGAGCAGTTCTTC.

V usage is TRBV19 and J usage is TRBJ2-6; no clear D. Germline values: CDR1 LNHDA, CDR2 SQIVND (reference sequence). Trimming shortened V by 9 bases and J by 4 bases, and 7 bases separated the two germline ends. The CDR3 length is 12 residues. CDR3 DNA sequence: TGTGCCAGCCACGGGGGGGCCAACGTCCTGACTTTC. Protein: CASHGGANVLTF.

For the CDR3, the DNA is TGTGCCAGCAGCTTGGATGTCAGGGGGCGGGGTGAGCAGTTCTTC. It yields the protein CASSLDVRGRGEQFF. The chain has TRBV5-6 and TRBJ2-1; 8 bases match TRBD1. This CDR3 spans 15 amino acids. In germline, CDR1 is SGHDT, CDR2 YYEEEE. J gave up 9 bases and V 0 bases, and 8 bases lay outside the gene matches.

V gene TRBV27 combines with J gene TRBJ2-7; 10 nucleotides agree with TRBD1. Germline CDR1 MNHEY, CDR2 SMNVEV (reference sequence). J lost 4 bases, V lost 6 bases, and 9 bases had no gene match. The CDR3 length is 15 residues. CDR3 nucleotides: TGTGCCAGCAGCCTAAGGGGACAGGGGCTTTACGAGCAGTACTTC. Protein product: CASSLRGQGLYEQYF.

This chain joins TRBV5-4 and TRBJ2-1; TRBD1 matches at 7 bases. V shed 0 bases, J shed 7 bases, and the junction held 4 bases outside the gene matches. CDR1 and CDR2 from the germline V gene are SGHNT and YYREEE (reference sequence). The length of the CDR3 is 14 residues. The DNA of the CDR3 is TGTGCCAGCAGCTTGGAGGGGGCCCGGAATGAGCAGTTCTTC. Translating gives CASSLEGARNEQFF.

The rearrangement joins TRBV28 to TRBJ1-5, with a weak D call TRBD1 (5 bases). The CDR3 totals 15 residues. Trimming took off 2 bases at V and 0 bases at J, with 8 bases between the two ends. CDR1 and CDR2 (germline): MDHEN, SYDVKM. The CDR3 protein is CASSLPQGSNQPQHF. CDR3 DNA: TGTGCCAGCAGTTTACCCCAGGGTAGCAATCAGCCCCAGCATTTT.

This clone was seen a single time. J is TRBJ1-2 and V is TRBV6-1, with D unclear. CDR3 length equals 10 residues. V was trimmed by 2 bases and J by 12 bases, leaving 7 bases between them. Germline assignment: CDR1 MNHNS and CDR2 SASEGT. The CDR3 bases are TGTGCCAGCAGTGAATTTCAAAACACCTTC. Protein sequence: CASSEFQNTF.

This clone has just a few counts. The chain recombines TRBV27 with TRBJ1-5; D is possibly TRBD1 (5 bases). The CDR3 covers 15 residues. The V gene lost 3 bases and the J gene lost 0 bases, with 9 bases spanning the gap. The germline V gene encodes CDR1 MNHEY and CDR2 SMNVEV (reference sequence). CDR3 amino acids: CASSFLRGSNQPQHF. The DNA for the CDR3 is TGTGCCAGCAGTTTTCTAAGGGGTAGCAATCAGCCCCAGCATTTT.

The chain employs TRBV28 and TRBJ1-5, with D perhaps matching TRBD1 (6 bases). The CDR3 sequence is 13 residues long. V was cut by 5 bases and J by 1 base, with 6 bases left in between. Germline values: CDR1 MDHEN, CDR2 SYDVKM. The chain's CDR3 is CASSGTSNQPQHF. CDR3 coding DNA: TGTGCCAGCAGTGGGACAAGCAATCAGCCCCAGCATTTT.

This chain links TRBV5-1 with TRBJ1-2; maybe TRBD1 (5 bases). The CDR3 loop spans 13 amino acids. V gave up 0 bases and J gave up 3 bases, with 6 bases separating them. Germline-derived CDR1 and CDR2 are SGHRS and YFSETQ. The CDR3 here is CASSLARDYGYTF. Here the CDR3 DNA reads TGCGCCAGCAGCTTGGCCAGGGACTATGGCTACACCTTC.

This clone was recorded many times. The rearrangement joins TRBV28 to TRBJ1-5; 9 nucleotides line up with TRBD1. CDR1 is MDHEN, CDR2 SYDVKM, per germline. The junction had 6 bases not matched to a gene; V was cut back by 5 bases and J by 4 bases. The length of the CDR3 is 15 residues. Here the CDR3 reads CASSVGQGGNQPQHF. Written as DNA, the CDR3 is TGTGCCAGCAGTGTGGGACAGGGTGGGAATCAGCCCCAGCATTTT.

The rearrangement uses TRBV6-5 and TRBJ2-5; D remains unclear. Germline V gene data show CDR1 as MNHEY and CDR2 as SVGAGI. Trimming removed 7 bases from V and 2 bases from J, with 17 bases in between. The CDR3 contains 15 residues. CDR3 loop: CASKSALLLQETQYF. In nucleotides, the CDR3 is TGTGCCAGCAAATCAGCGTTACTACTGCAAGAGACCCAGTACTTC.

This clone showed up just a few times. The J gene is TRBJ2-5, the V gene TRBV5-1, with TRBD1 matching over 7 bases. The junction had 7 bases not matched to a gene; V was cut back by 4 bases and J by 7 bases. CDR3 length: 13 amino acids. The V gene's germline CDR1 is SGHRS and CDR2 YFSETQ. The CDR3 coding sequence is TGCGCCAGCAGCCCGGGACAGACAGGGACCCAGTACTTC. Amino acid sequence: CASSPGQTGTQYF.

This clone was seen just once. CDR3 protein: CASSLVPSATDTQYF. The CDR3 DNA reads as TGCGCCAGCAGCTTGGTTCCTAGCGCCACAGATACGCAGTATTTT. The gene calls are TRBV5-1 and TRBJ2-3; the D gene is possibly TRBD2 (6 bases). Germline V CDR1 and CDR2: SGHRS, YFSETQ. Trimming cost V 0 bases and J 2 bases, with 10 bases left between them. The CDR3 extends over 15 amino acids.

DNA for the CDR3: TGTGCCAGCAACCTTGAGGGGGGGGCGGGCGAGCAGTACTTC. Amino acid sequence: CASNLEGGAGEQYF. J is TRBJ2-7 and V is TRBV6-5; a possible D gene is TRBD2 (7 bases). This CDR3 is 14 amino acids long. The germline V and J ends were trimmed by 7 bases and 6 bases, with 19 bases remaining between them. The germline CDR1 and CDR2 sequences are MNHEY and SVGAGI.